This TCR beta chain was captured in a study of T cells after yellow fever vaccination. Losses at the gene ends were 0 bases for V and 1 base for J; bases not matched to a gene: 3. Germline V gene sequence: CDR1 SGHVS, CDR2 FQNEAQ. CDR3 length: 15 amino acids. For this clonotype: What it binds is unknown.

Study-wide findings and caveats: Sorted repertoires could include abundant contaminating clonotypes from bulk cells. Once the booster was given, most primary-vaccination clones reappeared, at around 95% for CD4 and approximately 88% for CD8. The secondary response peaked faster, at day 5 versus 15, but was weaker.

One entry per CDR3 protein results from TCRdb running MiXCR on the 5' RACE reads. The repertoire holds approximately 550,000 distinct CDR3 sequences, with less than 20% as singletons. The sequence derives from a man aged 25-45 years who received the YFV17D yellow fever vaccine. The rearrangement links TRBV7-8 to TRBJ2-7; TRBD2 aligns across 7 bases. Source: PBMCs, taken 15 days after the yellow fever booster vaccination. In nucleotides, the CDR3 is TGTGCCAGCAGCTTAGCACCGGGACTATCCTACGAGCAGTACTTC. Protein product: CASSLAPGLSYEQYF.